The next 21 T cell receptor beta chains were all read from a single sample in a study of blood T cell repertoires in COVID-19. Some clones are missing from TCRdb's copy, which holds only in-frame ones; the method was immunoSEQ multiplex PCR. The data hold roughly 56,000 clones, with over 90% observed a single time. Sequencing used peripheral blood. Receptor source: a man between 50 and 59 years old with active COVID-19.

J is TRBJ1-3 and V is TRBV6-5; TRBD1 is a possible D gene (6 bases). Trimming pared 10 bases from V and 11 bases from J, leaving 21 bases between. Germline assignment: CDR1 MNHEY and CDR2 SVGAGI. There are 13 residues in the CDR3. DNA of the CDR3: TGTGCCACTAAGCGGGGGCCTGACGAGGCCATATATTTT. Its translation: CATKRGPDEAIYF.

This sequence joins TRBV7-3 and TRBJ1-1; D may be TRBD1 (5 bases). CDR3 length equals 15 residues. Per the germline V gene, CDR1 is SGHTA and CDR2 is FQGTGA. Trimming pared 0 bases from V and 1 base from J, leaving 9 bases between. The CDR3 protein is CASSLTGGRNTEAFF. The CDR3 DNA follows: TGTGCCAGCAGCTTAACCGGGGGGAGGAACACTGAAGCTTTCTTT.

The V gene is TRBV5-1, the J gene TRBJ1-1, with a weak D call TRBD1 (5 bases). CDR3 length: 14 amino acids. V gave up 5 bases and J gave up 1 base, with 12 bases separating them. Germline V lookup: CDR1 SGHRS, CDR2 YFSETQ. CDR3 DNA: TGCGCCAGCAGTCGGCCGACAGAGAACACTGAAGCTTTCTTT. It codes for CASSRPTENTEAFF.

This clone was observed once. J is TRBJ2-7 and V is TRBV12-3 or TRBV12-4, with D unclear. Trimming stripped 5 bases from V and 5 bases from J, with 10 bases between. This CDR3 is 12 amino acids long. The CDR3 loop reads CASSPNTNEQYF. As DNA, the CDR3 is TGTGCCAGCAGTCCCAATACTAACGAGCAGTACTTC.

The rearrangement uses TRBV2 and TRBJ2-2; 8 bases map to TRBD1. The V gene end was trimmed by 7 bases and the J gene end by 6 bases; junction bases not matched to a gene: 10. Germline-derived CDR1 and CDR2 are SNHLY and FYNNEI. This CDR3 region has 15 residues. In DNA form, the CDR3 reads TGTGCCAGCATGGGAGACAGGGGTTTTTCCGGGGAGCTGTTTTTT. This gives the protein CASMGDRGFSGELFF.

The chain carries TRBV7-8 and TRBJ1-5; D is undetermined. V lost 5 bases and J 1 base, leaving 15 bases between the germline ends. Germline loops: CDR1 SGHVS, CDR2 FQNEAQ. The CDR3 runs 16 residues. The chain's CDR3 is CASSNYRVPSNQPQHF. The CDR3 DNA follows: TGTGCCAGCAGCAACTACCGGGTCCCAAGCAATCAGCCCCAGCATTTT.

The chain carries TRBV3-1 (or the pseudogene TRBV3-2) and TRBJ2-1; D uncertain. The germline V gene has CDR1 LGHDT and CDR2 YNNKEL (reference sequence). V lost 0 bases and J lost 13, with 7 bases in between. The CDR3 length is 11 residues. In DNA, the CDR3 is TGTGCCAGCAGCCAAGAAACTACTCAGTTCTTC. It yields the protein CASSQETTQFF.

This clone was found once. The chain recombines TRBV9 with TRBJ2-6; 8 bases line up with TRBD1. There are 16 residues in the CDR3. The junction had 5 bases not matched to a gene; V was cut back by 4 bases and J by 2 bases. Germline V gene lookup returns CDR1 SGDLS and CDR2 YYNGEE. CDR3 sequence (DNA): TGTGCCAGCAGCCGGACAGGGTTCGCTGGGGCCAACGTCCTGACTTTC. Its translation: CASSRTGFAGANVLTF. Filled out from reference TRBV9 and TRBJ2-6, the complete variable domain reads DSGVTQTPKHLITATGQRVTLRCSPRSGDLSVYWYQQSLDQGLQFLIQYYNGEERAKGNILERFSAQQFPDLHSELNLSSLELGDSALYFCASSRTGFAGANVLTFGAGSRLTVL.

This chain links TRBV7-3 with TRBJ2-1; the match to TRBD2 covers 9 bases. The CDR3 has 16 residues. Germline trimming cut 2 bases from V and 8 bases from J; bases unmatched to any gene: 10. CDR1 and CDR2 from the germline V gene are SGHTA and FQGTGA. Here the CDR3 DNA reads TGTGCCAGCAGCTTATACTCTAGCGGGAACCTCCATGAGCAGTTCTTC. It translates to CASSLYSSGNLHEQFF. The full variable domain, with the rest looked up from reference TRBV7-3 and TRBJ2-1, is GAGVSQTPSNKVTEKGKYVELRCDPISGHTALYWYRQSLGQGPEFLIYFQGTGAADDSGLPNDRFFAVRPEGSVSTLKIQRTERGDSAVYLCASSLYSSGNLHEQFFGPGTRLTVL.

The chain combines TRBV13 with TRBJ1-5, with 7 nucleotides matching TRBD1. The germline V gene has CDR1 PRHDT and CDR2 FYEKMQ (reference sequence). The V segment lost 0 bases and the J segment 7 bases; nucleotides outside the gene matches: 6. CDR3 length: 15 amino acids. The CDR3 sequence is CASSLGYRGGQPQHF. CDR3 nucleotide sequence: TGTGCCAGCAGCTTAGGTTACAGGGGTGGACAGCCCCAGCATTTT.

The chain combines TRBV28 with TRBJ1-4; 8 bases are shared with TRBD1. Trimming at V came to 6 bases and at J to 8 bases, leaving 11 bases not matched to a gene. The germline V gene encodes CDR1 MDHEN and CDR2 SYDVKM. This CDR3 is built from 15 residues. The CDR3 loop is CASRSGQGQREKLFF. CDR3 bases: TGTGCCAGCAGATCTGGACAGGGCCAAAGGGAAAAACTGTTTTTT. Looking up the rest from reference TRBV28 and TRBJ1-4 gives the full variable domain: DVKVTQSSRYLVKRTGEKVFLECVQDMDHENMFWYRQDPGLGLRLIYFSYDVKMKEKGDIPEGYSVSREKKERFSLILESASTNQTSMYLCASRSGQGQREKLFFGSGTQLSVL.

Only one count was recorded for this clone. The chain couples TRBV21-1 to TRBJ1-4; TRBD1 was called by the table and not checked on the DNA. TRBV21-1 represents a pseudogene. CDR3 length: 15 amino acids. CDR3 sequence reads: CASSKSQGAIEKLFF. The CDR3 region has the DNA TGTGCCAGCAGCAAATCCCAGGGGGCCATAGAAAAACTGTTTTTT.

The chain joins TRBV6-5 to TRBJ1-4, with TRBD1 as a possible D gene (6 bases). Germline V lookup: CDR1 MNHEY, CDR2 SVGAGI. This CDR3 has 16 amino acids. Trimming stripped 4 bases from V and 4 bases from J, with 16 bases between. The chain's CDR3 is CASSSPGRGINEKLFF. CDR3 coding DNA: TGTGCCAGCAGTTCACCAGGCAGGGGTATTAATGAAAAACTGTTTTTT.

The CDR3 loop reads CASTRGNNSPLHF. CDR3 in DNA: TGCGCCAGCACTAGGGGGAATAATTCACCCCTCCACTTT. The chain joins TRBV10-2 to TRBJ1-6, with D perhaps TRBD1 (6 bases). CDR1 and CDR2 (germline): WSHSY, SAAADI. Deletions cut 7 bases from V and 5 bases from J, with 9 bases between. The CDR3 extends over 13 amino acids.

The chain's CDR3 is CASSIIGQRSSYNEQFF. DNA for the CDR3: TGTGCCAGTAGTATTATAGGACAGAGGAGCTCCTACAATGAGCAGTTCTTC. The J gene is TRBJ2-1, the V gene TRBV19; D is perhaps TRBD1 (6 bases). The CDR3 loop spans 17 amino acids. Trimming left V 3 bases short and J 0 bases short, with 15 bases between. Germline V CDR1 and CDR2: LNHDA, SQIVND (reference sequence).

This sequence joins TRBV7-2 and TRBJ2-3; 8 nucleotides agree with TRBD2. Per the germline V gene, CDR1 is SGHTA and CDR2 is FQGNSA. V shed 3 bases and J 5 bases; nucleotides not matched to a gene: 4. The CDR3 has 14 amino acids. CDR3 protein: CASSFGRGVDTQYF. The CDR3 DNA reads TGTGCCAGCAGCTTCGGGCGGGGGGTAGATACGCAGTATTTT.

The chain carries TRBV2 and TRBJ2-2, with 10 positions matching TRBD2. The CDR3 extends over 16 amino acids. V dropped 5 bases and J dropped 5; count of bases not matched to a gene: 8. Germline lookup yields CDR1 SNHLY and CDR2 FYNNEI. CDR3 nucleotides: TGTGCCAGCAGTCTCAGCGGGGGGGCCAATACCGGGGAGCTGTTTTTT. Its protein product is CASSLSGGANTGELFF.

The genes are TRBV5-1 and TRBJ2-3; no definite D call. The germline V gene encodes CDR1 SGHRS and CDR2 YFSETQ. This CDR3 spans 13 amino acids. V lost 0 bases, J lost 5 bases, and 7 bases lay in between. The CDR3 sequence is CASSLAGLDTQYF. CDR3 sequence (DNA): TGCGCCAGCAGCTTGGCCGGTCTAGATACGCAGTATTTT.

J is TRBJ1-2 and V is TRBV6-6; 9 positions agree with TRBD1. This CDR3 contains 16 residues. Germline-derived CDR1 and CDR2 are MNHNY and SVGAGI (reference sequence). After removal of 5 bases from V and 3 bases from J, the junction contained 10 bases not matched to a gene. The CDR3 spells CASSPSGDRVYYGYTF. For the CDR3, the DNA is TGTGCCAGCAGTCCCTCGGGGGACAGGGTATACTATGGCTACACCTTC.

The gene calls are TRBV7-9 and TRBJ2-2; D possibly corresponds to TRBD1 (5 bases). The CDR3 runs to 14 residues. Trimming took off 5 bases at V and 7 bases at J, with 14 bases between the two ends. Germline lookup yields CDR1 SEHNR and CDR2 FQNEAQ (reference sequence). CDR3 sequence reads: CASSNYQGVGELFF. CDR3 DNA: TGTGCCAGCAGCAACTACCAGGGCGTCGGGGAGCTGTTTTTT.

This clone was recorded once. The rearrangement joins TRBV15 to TRBJ1-5; 8 nucleotides align to TRBD1. V lost 8 bases, J lost 1 base, and 10 bases stayed unmatched. The length of the CDR3 is 16 residues. From germline, CDR1 is LNHNV and CDR2 YYDKDF (reference sequence). The CDR3 is CATGNRGRLSNQPQHF. The CDR3, as DNA: TGTGCCACCGGGAACAGGGGGAGATTGAGCAATCAGCCCCAGCATTTT.